This TCR beta chain was documented in a study of blood T cell repertoires in COVID-19. Study-wide background: Samples of COVID-19 (acute and convalescent) were obtained from the United States, Italy and Spain. PBMCs, B-cell-depleted T cells, or T cells were the source of the cDNA or gDNA that made up the material.

Sequencing was performed with immunoSEQ multiplex PCR; in TCRdb, only in-frame clones are kept and a portion is missing. The repertoire holds approximately 400,000 clones, with more than 70% as singletons. The TCR sequence derives from a man in his forties with acute or convalescent COVID-19. The sequencing sample was made of peripheral blood.

The CDR3 protein is CASSLRGGNEQFF. DNA of the CDR3: TGTGCCAGCAGCTTGAGGGGGGGGAATGAGCAGTTCTTC. The gene calls are TRBV7-2 and TRBJ2-1; D possibly corresponds to TRBD2 (7 bases). Germline assignment: CDR1 SGHTA and CDR2 FQGNSA. Trimming pared 3 bases from V and 7 bases from J, leaving 10 bases between. The CDR3 sequence is 13 residues long.